The 22 T cell receptor beta chains in this list originate from one sample, sequenced in a study of T cell responses to AZD1222 COVID-19 vaccine. TCRdb's table, derived via immunoSEQ multiplex PCR, lists solely in-frame clones and lacks some. Found here are about 150,000 clones, around 90% of them singletons; the top ten hold 1.4%. The material sequenced was peripheral blood, taken on day 0 of AZD1222 vaccination. Receptors were obtained from an adult in good health.

This clone was recorded once. The chain has TRBV11-2 and TRBJ2-7; D is undetermined. The germline V and J ends were trimmed by 3 bases and 3 bases, with 9 bases remaining between them. The germline V gene has CDR1 SGHAT and CDR2 FQNNGV. The CDR3 has 13 residues. CDR3 DNA sequence: TGTGCCAGCAGCTTTGGCCTGGACTACGAGCAGTACTTC. This codes for CASSFGLDYEQYF.

The chain couples TRBV2 to TRBJ2-5; 11 bases line up with TRBD2. Germline V lookup: CDR1 SNHLY, CDR2 FYNNEI. The CDR3 loop spans 15 amino acids. V shed 8 bases and J 2 bases; nucleotides not matched to a gene: 7. Here the CDR3 DNA reads TGTGCCAGCCTCTGGGGACTAGCGGATCAAGAGACCCAGTACTTC. Protein: CASLWGLADQETQYF.

In this sample, this clone turned up once. The chain recombines TRBV7-3 with TRBJ2-3; D ambiguous. This CDR3 is 13 amino acids long. The germline gives CDR1 SGHTA, CDR2 FQGTGA. V lost 3 bases to trimming and J lost 4 bases, with 8 bases between them. In nucleotides, the CDR3 is TGTGCCAGCAGCTTCGATTTTTCAGATACGCAGTATTTT. Encoded protein: CASSFDFSDTQYF. The full variable domain, its missing parts supplied by reference TRBV7-3 and TRBJ2-3, is GAGVSQTPSNKVTEKGKYVELRCDPISGHTALYWYRQSLGQGPEFLIYFQGTGAADDSGLPNDRFFAVRPEGSVSTLKIQRTERGDSAVYLCASSFDFSDTQYFGPGTRLTVL.

V is TRBV7-9 and J is TRBJ2-7, with D perhaps matching TRBD1 (5 bases). V was shortened by 0 bases and J by 4 bases, with 13 bases between the two germline ends. The CDR3 has 15 residues. Germline loops: CDR1 SEHNR, CDR2 FQNEAQ (reference sequence). Here the CDR3 DNA reads TGTGCCAGCAGCTTAGCAGTCGCTAGGGGTTACGAGCAGTACTTC. It codes for CASSLAVARGYEQYF.

This rearrangement joins TRBV18 to TRBJ1-3, with TRBD1 identical over 7 bases. This CDR3 spans 15 amino acids. Losses at the gene ends were 3 bases for V and 1 base for J; bases not matched to a gene: 3. Germline loops: CDR1 KGHSH, CDR2 LQKENI. CDR3 amino acids: CASSPQGVSGNTIYF. CDR3 DNA sequence: TGTGCCAGCTCACCCCAGGGGGTATCTGGAAACACCATATATTTT.

The CDR3 here is CASSIGEAGAGNTIYF. The CDR3 nucleotides are TGTGCCAGTAGTATAGGCGAGGCAGGGGCTGGAAACACCATATATTTT. The J gene is TRBJ1-3, the V gene TRBV19; TRBD1 is a possible D gene (6 bases). V was clipped by 1 base and J by 2 bases, with 12 bases between them. Germline V CDR1 and CDR2: LNHDA, SQIVND (reference sequence). The CDR3 extends over 16 amino acids.

This chain's CDR3 is CASSIWGNSNQPQHF. The DNA of the CDR3 is TGTGCCAGTAGTATTTGGGGGAATAGCAATCAGCCCCAGCATTTT. The chain links TRBV19 to TRBJ1-5, with a tentative D call TRBD1 (5 bases). This CDR3 is built from 15 residues. V dropped 3 bases and J dropped 0 bases, with 9 bases sitting between them. Germline CDR1 and CDR2: LNHDA and SQIVND (reference sequence).

This chain joins TRBV25-1 and TRBJ2-3, with 7 bases fitting TRBD1. The CDR3 loop spans 17 amino acids. V shed 2 bases and J 4 bases; nucleotides not matched to a gene: 12. Germline V lookup: CDR1 MGHDK, CDR2 SYGVNS. The CDR3, as DNA: TGTGCCAGCAGTGAAGTCCGGACAGGCACCGGGGCAGATACGCAGTATTTT. Translating gives CASSEVRTGTGADTQYF.

The chain has TRBV6-6 and TRBJ1-3; no definite D call. V lost 6 bases to trimming and J lost 3 bases, with 6 bases between them. Germline values: CDR1 MNHNY, CDR2 SVGAGI (reference sequence). CDR3 length: 12 amino acids. In DNA form, the CDR3 reads TGTGCCAGCAGACCGGTTGGAAACACCATATATTTT. The encoded protein is CASRPVGNTIYF.

V is TRBV4-3 and J is TRBJ1-3; TRBD1 agrees at 9 bases. V shed 0 bases and J 5 bases; nucleotides not matched to a gene: 8. The length of the CDR3 is 17 residues. CDR1 is LGHNA and CDR2 is YSLEER in the germline V gene. The CDR3 sequence is CASSQDLAGQGRNTIYF. The CDR3 DNA is TGCGCCAGCAGCCAAGATCTAGCGGGACAGGGCAGAAACACCATATATTTT.

The chain is built from TRBV7-9 and TRBJ1-1; 9 nucleotides align to TRBD1. Losses at the gene ends were 5 bases for V and 3 bases for J; bases not matched to a gene: 7. The CDR3 runs to 15 residues. The germline CDR1 and CDR2 sequences are SEHNR and FQNEAQ (reference sequence). CDR3 bases: TGTGCCAGCAGCAGATCCGGGACAGGGTACACTGAAGCTTTCTTT. Translation: CASSRSGTGYTEAFF.

J is TRBJ1-2 and V is TRBV12-3 or TRBV12-4, with D unclear. Trimming took off 1 base at V and 6 bases at J, with 9 bases between the two ends. This CDR3 has 13 residues. The CDR3 region is CASSLVNMDGYTF. The CDR3 DNA is TGTGCCAGCAGTTTAGTCAACATGGATGGCTACACCTTC.

The rearrangement links TRBV9 to TRBJ2-2; D is perhaps TRBD2 (5 bases). The germline V and J ends were trimmed by 3 bases and 6 bases, with 21 bases remaining between them. The CDR3 extends over 17 amino acids. CDR1 is SGDLS, CDR2 YYNGEE, per germline. The CDR3 DNA follows: TGTGCCAGCAGCGAGGGTCGGGAACTCTACGTCTCCGGGGAGCTGTTTTTT. Amino acid sequence: CASSEGRELYVSGELFF.

The chain couples TRBV9 to TRBJ2-2; no firm D call. V lost 0 bases to trimming and J lost 1 base, with 4 bases between them. The germline CDR1 and CDR2 sequences are SGDLS and YYNGEE. The CDR3 covers 14 residues. CDR3 in amino acids: CASSVVGNTGELFF. DNA of the CDR3: TGTGCCAGCAGCGTAGTGGGGAACACCGGGGAGCTGTTTTTT.

This clone was picked up a small number of times. In DNA form, the CDR3 reads TGTGCCAGCACCAATTCGAGAGGGTCCTACGAGCAGTACTTC. Residues: CASTNSRGSYEQYF. The J gene is TRBJ2-7, the V gene TRBV2, with a tentative D call TRBD2 (5 bases). The CDR3 is made up of 14 amino acids. The germline CDR1 and CDR2 sequences are SNHLY and FYNNEI. With 7 bases removed from V and 1 base from J, the gap between germline ends came to 14 bases.

This sequence joins TRBV29-1 and TRBJ2-2, with a weak D call TRBD1 (7 bases). The V gene's germline CDR1 is SQVTM and CDR2 ANQGSEA. This CDR3 is 13 amino acids long. V lost 4 bases to trimming and J lost 6 bases, with 12 bases between them. CDR3 nucleotide sequence: TGCAGCGTTGGGAGGGGGCGGCCCGGGGAGCTGTTTTTT. As protein: CSVGRGRPGELFF.

A few counts support this clone. This chain joins TRBV2 and TRBJ2-7; 10 bases are shared with TRBD2. The CDR3 has 16 residues. Germline CDR1 and CDR2: SNHLY and FYNNEI. Germline trimming cut 6 bases from V and 1 base from J; bases unmatched to any gene: 9. The CDR3 region is CASRRTSGGVSYEQYF. DNA for the CDR3: TGTGCCAGCAGACGGACTAGCGGAGGAGTTTCCTACGAGCAGTACTTC.

The chain uses TRBV2 and TRBJ1-3; 7 nucleotides line up with TRBD1. The CDR3 extends over 16 amino acids. Germline CDR1 SNHLY, CDR2 FYNNEI. Trimming at V came to 8 bases and at J to 0 bases, leaving 10 bases not matched to a gene. In DNA, the CDR3 is TGTGCCAGCGACTTAGGGGGCCCTATCTCTGGAAACACCATATATTTT. Protein: CASDLGGPISGNTIYF. Together with reference TRBV2 and TRBJ1-3, the CDR3 gives the full variable domain: EPEVTQTPSHQVTQMGQEVILRCVPISNHLYFYWYRQILGQKVEFLVSFYNNEISEKSEIFDDQFSVERPDGSNFTLKIRSTKLEDSAMYFCASDLGGPISGNTIYFGEGSWLTVV.

This rearrangement joins TRBV3-1 (or the pseudogene TRBV3-2) to TRBJ2-3, with D maybe TRBD1 (6 bases). CDR1 is LGHDT and CDR2 is YNNKEL in the germline V gene (reference sequence). Trimming cost V 1 base and J 11 bases, with 10 bases left between them. This CDR3 is built from 12 residues. CDR3 protein: CASSQAGVGQYF. As DNA, the CDR3 is TGTGCCAGCAGCCAAGCAGGGGTTGGGCAGTATTTT.

The chain recombines TRBV24-1 with TRBJ2-7; 7 positions match TRBD1. The CDR3 runs to 15 residues. Germline CDR1 is KGHDR and CDR2 is SFDVKD. With V trimmed by 3 bases and J by 5 bases, 9 bases remained unmatched. The CDR3 protein is CATSDPHRQGDEQYF. In nucleotides, the CDR3 is TGTGCCACCAGTGATCCCCACCGACAGGGAGACGAGCAGTACTTC.

The chain carries TRBV7-2 and TRBJ2-5; 10 nucleotides line up with TRBD2. Germline-derived CDR1 and CDR2 are SGHTA and FQGNSA. V lost 2 bases to trimming and J lost 1 base; unmatched junction nucleotides: 4. The CDR3 totals 16 residues. CDR3 sequence (DNA): TGTGCCAGCAGCTTAAGCGTAGCGGGGGGCCAAGAGACCCAGTACTTC. Translated: CASSLSVAGGQETQYF.

This clone has only one observation. This chain links TRBV4-3 with TRBJ1-4; 7 nucleotides agree with TRBD1. The junction had 12 bases not matched to a gene; V was cut back by 1 base and J by 10 bases. CDR3 length: 16 amino acids. CDR1 and CDR2 from the germline V gene are LGHNA and YSLEER. In DNA form, the CDR3 reads TGCGCCAGCAGCCAAGGGCCGGACAGGAAAGGCGGAAAACTGTTTTTT. It yields the protein CASSQGPDRKGGKLFF.